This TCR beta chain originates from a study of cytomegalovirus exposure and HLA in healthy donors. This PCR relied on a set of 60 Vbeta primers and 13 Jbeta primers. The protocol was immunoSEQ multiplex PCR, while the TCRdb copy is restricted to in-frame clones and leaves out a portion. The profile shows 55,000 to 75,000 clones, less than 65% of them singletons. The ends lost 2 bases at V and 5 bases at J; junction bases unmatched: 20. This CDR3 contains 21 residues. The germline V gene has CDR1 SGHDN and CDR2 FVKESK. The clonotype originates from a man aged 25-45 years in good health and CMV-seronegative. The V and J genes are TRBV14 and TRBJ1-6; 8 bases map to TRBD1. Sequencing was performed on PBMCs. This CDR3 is CASSQRASYRGQEGNNSPLHF. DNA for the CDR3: TGTGCCAGCAGCCAACGCGCCTCTTATCGGGGACAGGAGGGAAATAATTCACCCCTCCACTTT.